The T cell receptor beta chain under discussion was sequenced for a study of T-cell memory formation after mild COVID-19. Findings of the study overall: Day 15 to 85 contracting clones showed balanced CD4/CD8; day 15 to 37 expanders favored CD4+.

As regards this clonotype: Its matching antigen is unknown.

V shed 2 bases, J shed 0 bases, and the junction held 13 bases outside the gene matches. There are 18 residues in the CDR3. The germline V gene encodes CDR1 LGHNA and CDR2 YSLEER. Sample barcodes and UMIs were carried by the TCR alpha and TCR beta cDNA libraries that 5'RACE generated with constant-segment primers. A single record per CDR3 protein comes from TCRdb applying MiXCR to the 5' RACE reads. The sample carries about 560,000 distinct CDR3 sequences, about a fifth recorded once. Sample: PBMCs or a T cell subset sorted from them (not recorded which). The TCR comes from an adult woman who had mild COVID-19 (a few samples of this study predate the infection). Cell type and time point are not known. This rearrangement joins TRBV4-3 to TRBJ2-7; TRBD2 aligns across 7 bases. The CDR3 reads CASSQRTEPGLNSYEQYF. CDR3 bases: TGCGCCAGCAGCCAACGAACGGAACCGGGACTAAACTCCTACGAGCAGTACTTC.